The sequence of this T cell receptor beta chain was determined in a study of blood T cell repertoires in COVID-19. About the study: The study drew acute and convalescent COVID-19 samples from the United States, Italy and Spain.

The protocol was immunoSEQ multiplex PCR, while the TCRdb copy is restricted to in-frame clones and leaves out a portion. The table shows about 360,000 clones, with 70% to 90% occurring only once. CDR1 GTSNPN and CDR2 SVGIG come from the germline V gene (reference sequence). Trimming took 5 bases from V and 5 from J; bases not matched to a gene: 4. This CDR3 has 12 residues. The origin of this receptor is a human donor in a cohort sampled during active COVID-19. Specimen: peripheral blood. The genes are TRBV30 and TRBJ2-7; TRBD1 agrees at 9 bases. The CDR3 reads CAWGDRVNEQYF. CDR3 sequence (DNA): TGTGCCTGGGGGGACAGGGTTAACGAGCAGTACTTC.